The T cell receptor beta chain described here comes from a study of T cells in Graves' hyperthyroidism and ophthalmopathy (dated by TCRdb to about 2019). Notes on the research overall: Peripheral blood samples were taken at initial diagnosis, before any treatment was given. For training and testing, the 100 patients in the discovery cohort were randomly divided in a 7:3 ratio. In addition, the study compared T-cell repertoires in thyroid tissue and in blood from five to seven Graves' hyperthyroidism patients. After blood sampling, hyperthyroidism patients were treated with methimazole at a starting dose of 30 mg daily, and ophthalmopathy patients were treated with high-dose intravenous methylprednisolone. An independent validation cohort of around 19 hyperthyroidism patients and 15 or so patients who later progressed to ophthalmopathy tested prospective prediction of ophthalmopathy. To identify distinguishing TCR V-J signatures, a discovery cohort of around 98 patients was used, comprising some 45 with Graves' ophthalmopathy and around 60 with stable Graves' hyperthyroidism. According to the paper, TCR Vbeta CDR3 sequencing was carried out on 135 peripheral blood samples, which came from 40 to 45 ophthalmopathy, about 75 hyperthyroidism and about 17 progressor patients.

The TCR beta CDR3 regions were amplified from RNA transcripts. For the first round of RT-PCR on the TCR CDR3, the HTBI primer set was used together with the Qiagen OneStep RT-PCR kit. Libraries were constructed in a second round of multiplex PCR, after which size selection and purification were carried out. Libraries were sequenced paired-end with 100 bp reads on an Illumina HiSeq2000. From the authors' description of their analysis: SOAPnuke was used to process the raw data, with reads discarded if the reads contained adapters or uncalled bases, had a mean Phred below 15, or lacked an exact constant-primer or identifier match. COPE v1.2.5 was used to merge the high-quality paired reads, and each unique nucleotide sequence was defined as a clonotype. Clonotypes were aligned to IMGT TRBV, TRBD and TRBJ reference segments using MiTCR v1.1. Only V-J combinations with frequency above 0.0001, covering 99.2% of repertoires, were analysed. A TCS score was defined as the ratio between F50 (clonal expansion) and ExV (chaos), using BLOSUM62-based TCRdist between CDR3 peptides within each V-J. Welch's t-statistics and random forest reduced just over 500 V-J features to 10 to 15, which were used in a naive Bayes classifier (R e1071). TCRdb reworked the public reads: Q25 trimming with fastp, MiXCR clone assembly, productive beta chains retained. Rows are combined by CDR3 protein, so each entry shows the most common genes and DNA. The authors' filters were not applied to this entry. This sample holds some 340,000 distinct CDR3 sequences; around 15% were observed only once. Of the sample, about a third falls within the top ten clones.

Relative to germline, V is 7 bases shorter and J is 0 bases shorter, with 10 bases between their ends. The CDR3 goes from the cysteine to the phenylalanine over 14 residues. The sequence is cut down to CDR3 DNA, 42 bases in frame from base 1. From the germline V gene, CDR1 is LGHNT and CDR2 is FRNRAP. Worth noting for this clonotype: Its antigen is currently not known. The sample holds no much larger clone one base away, and base qualities are not on file.

In the ophthalmopathy patients, disease was moderately to severely active, with a Clinical Activity Score of 3 or more, a NOSPECS grade of 4 or more, and a duration of less than 3 months. The study excluded patients with uncontrolled infections, other autoimmune diseases, pregnancy or lactation. Diagnoses relied on clinical symptoms, serum thyroxine and TRAb, thyroid ultrasound and orbital computed tomography. PBMCs were isolated from about 10 ml of fresh peripheral blood by Ficoll-Paque density gradient centrifugation. Total RNA was extracted with Trizol reagent, and quality was checked on an Agilent 2100 Bioanalyzer. Points the paper makes about the study in general: In cross-validation, a model built on a 13 V-J signature told ophthalmopathy apart from stable hyperthyroidism with approximately 91% sensitivity and approximately 84% specificity, and in testing the same model reached 80%/75%. Blood samples also contained most of the expanded thyroid clonotypes (frequency above 0.001), which suggests that blood repertoires may reflect thyroid immune responses. In validation, progression to ophthalmopathy was predicted by the model with nearly 71% sensitivity and 72.22% specificity, a median of around 5.9 months before onset. Sample size was not statistically predetermined, and investigators were not blinded to group allocation.

The clonotype comes from a woman aged 40 to 49 with Graves' ophthalmopathy. This receptor chain uses TRBV12-5 and TRBJ2-1; confidence is insufficient to name the D gene. The specimen sequenced was blood. The CDR3 sequence is CASVPGSSYNEQFF. The DNA is TGTGCTAGTGTTCCCGGAAGCTCCTACAATGAGCAGTTCTTC.